Shown below are 3 T cell receptor beta chains from a single sample sequenced in a study of Ad26.COV2.S vaccination and SARS-CoV-2 variants. Only in-frame clones appear in the TCRdb table, and some are missing; sequencing was by immunoSEQ multiplex PCR. Of around 370,000 clones in the sample, 92% are singletons; the top ten hold roughly 3.9%. Source: peripheral blood, taken after recovery from COVID-19. The receptors stem from a human donor who had recovered from COVID-19.

The chain employs TRBV19 and TRBJ1-2, with D possibly TRBD1 on 5 matching bases. This CDR3 is 14 amino acids long. V lost 7 bases to trimming and J lost 4 bases, with 16 bases between them. The V gene's germline CDR1 is LNHDA and CDR2 SQIVND (reference sequence). The CDR3 reads CASTPGPDLYGYTF. Written as DNA, the CDR3 is TGTGCCAGTACCCCGGGGCCGGACCTCTATGGCTACACCTTC.

This chain links TRBV7-2 with TRBJ1-2; D may be TRBD1 (6 bases). Trimming left V 3 bases short and J 7 bases short, with 12 bases between. Germline V gene lookup returns CDR1 SGHTA and CDR2 FQGNSA. CDR3 length: 13 residues. CDR3 in DNA: TGTGCCAGCAGCTTGACCCAGGGGTCTGGCTACACCTTC. Translating it yields CASSLTQGSGYTF.

The rearrangement links TRBV7-3 to TRBJ2-6; D is perhaps TRBD2 (6 bases). The germline gives CDR1 SGHTA, CDR2 FQGTGA. This CDR3 spans 19 amino acids. The V end was cut by 4 bases, the J end by 0 bases, with 19 bases between. The CDR3 loop is CASSSEGGLPASGANVLTF. The DNA for the CDR3 is TGTGCCAGCAGCTCGGAGGGTGGACTCCCAGCCTCTGGGGCCAACGTCCTGACTTTC. Variable domain in full (rest from reference TRBV7-3 and TRBJ2-6): GAGVSQTPSNKVTEKGKYVELRCDPISGHTALYWYRQSLGQGPEFLIYFQGTGAADDSGLPNDRFFAVRPEGSVSTLKIQRTERGDSAVYLCASSSEGGLPASGANVLTFGAGSRLTVL.